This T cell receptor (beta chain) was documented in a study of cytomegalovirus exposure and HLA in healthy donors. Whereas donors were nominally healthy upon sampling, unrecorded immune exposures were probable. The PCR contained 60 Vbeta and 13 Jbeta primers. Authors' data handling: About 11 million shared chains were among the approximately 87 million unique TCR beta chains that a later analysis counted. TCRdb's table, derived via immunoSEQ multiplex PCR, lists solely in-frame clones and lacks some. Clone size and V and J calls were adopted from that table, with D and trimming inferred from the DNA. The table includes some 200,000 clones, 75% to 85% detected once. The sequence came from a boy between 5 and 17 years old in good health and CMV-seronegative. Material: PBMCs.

The CDR3 loop is CASSFRTDPYSTDTQYF. The CDR3, as DNA: TGTGCCAGCAGCTTTAGGACAGACCCTTATTCCACAGATACGCAGTATTTT. The V and J genes are TRBV5-8 and TRBJ2-3, with D possibly TRBD1 on 6 matching bases. Germline V gene lookup returns CDR1 SGHTS and CDR2 YDEGEE. Trimming pared 2 bases from V and 2 bases from J, leaving 18 bases between. This CDR3 is 17 amino acids long.